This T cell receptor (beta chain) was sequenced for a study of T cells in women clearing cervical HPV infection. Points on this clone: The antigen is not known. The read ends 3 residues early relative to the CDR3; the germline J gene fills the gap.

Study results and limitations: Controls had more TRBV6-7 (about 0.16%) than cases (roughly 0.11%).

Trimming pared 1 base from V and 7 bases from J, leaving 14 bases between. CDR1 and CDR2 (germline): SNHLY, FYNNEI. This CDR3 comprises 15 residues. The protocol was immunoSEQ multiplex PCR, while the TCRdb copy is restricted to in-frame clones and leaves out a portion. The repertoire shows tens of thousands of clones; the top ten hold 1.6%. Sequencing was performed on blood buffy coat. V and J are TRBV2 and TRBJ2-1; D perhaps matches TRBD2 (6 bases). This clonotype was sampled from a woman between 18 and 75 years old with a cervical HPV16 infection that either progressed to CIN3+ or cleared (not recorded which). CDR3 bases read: TGTGCCAGCAGTGAAGAGGCGGGGTGGGTGAATGAG. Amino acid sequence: CASSEEAGWVNE. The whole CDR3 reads CASSEEAGWVNEQFF.